In this sample, the clone carrying this TCR beta chain turned up a few times. The antigen remains undetermined. The germline gives CDR1 MGHRA, CDR2 YSYEKL. CDR3 size: 13 residues. V lost 0 bases and J 13 bases, leaving 15 bases between the germline ends. The sample belongs to a study of T cell repertoires in cytomegalovirus infection. TCRdb recomputed calls from the reads with MiXCR, one row per CDR3 protein. The table lists approximately 910,000 distinct CDR3 sequences, roughly 30% of them singletons. The clonotype originates from a human donor in good health (CMV status not recorded). Some clones in this sample may be carry-over from other donors' samples. The source material was cultured CD8+ T cells from PBMCs, sampled from culture after CMV antigen stimulation. V usage is TRBV4-1 and J usage is TRBJ1-1, with D possibly matching TRBD1 (5 bases). For the CDR3, the DNA is TGCGCCAGCAGCCAAGAGTCCGGGACCGATGGTTTCTTT. Translated: CASSQESGTDGFF.